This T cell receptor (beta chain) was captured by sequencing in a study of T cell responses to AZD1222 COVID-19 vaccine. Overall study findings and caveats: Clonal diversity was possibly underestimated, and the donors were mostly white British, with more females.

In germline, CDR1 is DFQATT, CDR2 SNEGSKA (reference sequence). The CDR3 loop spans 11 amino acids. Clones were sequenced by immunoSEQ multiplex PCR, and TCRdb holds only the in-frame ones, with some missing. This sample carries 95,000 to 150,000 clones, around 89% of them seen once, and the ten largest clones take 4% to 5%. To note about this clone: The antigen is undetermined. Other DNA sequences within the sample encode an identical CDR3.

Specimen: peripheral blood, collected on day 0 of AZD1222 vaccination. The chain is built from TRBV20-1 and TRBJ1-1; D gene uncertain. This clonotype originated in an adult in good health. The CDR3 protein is CSARENTEAFF. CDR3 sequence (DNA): TGCTCAGCAAGGGAGAACACTGAAGCTTTCTTT.